These 13 T cell receptor beta chains share one sample of origin, sequenced in a study of blood T cell repertoires in COVID-19. Produced via immunoSEQ multiplex PCR; TCRdb's table is partial and in-frame only. The sample lists around 30,000 clones; approximately 85% were seen once. The specimen sequenced was peripheral blood. These receptors originate from a human donor in a cohort sampled during active COVID-19.

This chain joins TRBV29-1 and TRBJ1-2, with D maybe TRBD1 (6 bases). The CDR3 contains 12 residues. Germline CDR1 reads SQVTM; CDR2 reads ANQGSEA. Trimming took 3 bases from V and 7 from J, leaving 12 bases between them. The CDR3: CSVDVQGSGYTF. DNA of the CDR3: TGCAGCGTTGATGTCCAGGGGAGTGGCTACACCTTC.

In this sample, this clone turned up a few times. This chain joins TRBV9 and TRBJ2-1; TRBD2 matches 8 bases. The germline V gene has CDR1 SGDLS and CDR2 YYNGEE. This CDR3 contains 15 residues. Trimming at V came to 3 bases and at J to 2 bases, leaving 4 bases not matched to a gene. CDR3 protein: CASSALAETYNEQFF. In DNA form, the CDR3 reads TGTGCCAGCAGCGCACTAGCGGAGACCTACAATGAGCAGTTCTTC.

The chain combines TRBV19 with TRBJ2-2, with 7 nucleotides matching TRBD1. The trim removed 6 bases at V and 2 bases at J, leaving 9 bases unmatched. The CDR3 is made up of 16 amino acids. The germline V gene encodes CDR1 LNHDA and CDR2 SQIVND (reference sequence). CDR3 sequence (DNA): TGTGCCAGTAGAAGGTCTGGGGACAGCAACACCGGGGAGCTGTTTTTT. Protein: CASRRSGDSNTGELFF. Complete variable domain (other parts from reference TRBV19 and TRBJ2-2): DGGITQSPKYLFRKEGQNVTLSCEQNLNHDAMYWYRQDPGQGLRLIYYSQIVNDFQKGDIAEGYSVSREKKESFPLTVTSAQKNPTAFYLCASRRSGDSNTGELFFGEGSRLTVL.

This chain connects TRBV18 to TRBJ2-2, with 10 bases identical to TRBD2. The junction had 6 bases not matched to a gene; V was cut back by 0 bases and J by 2 bases. This CDR3 has 18 amino acids. Per the germline V gene, CDR1 is KGHSH and CDR2 is LQKENI. The DNA for the CDR3 is TGTGCCAGCTCACCACCGGTAGCGGGGGGCCACAACACCGGGGAGCTGTTTTTT. Translation gives CASSPPVAGGHNTGELFF.

The chain has TRBV6-5 and TRBJ1-5; 7 nucleotides match TRBD1. In germline, CDR1 is MNHEY, CDR2 SVGAGI. The V segment lost 2 bases and the J segment 6 bases; nucleotides outside the gene matches: 4. The CDR3 is 14 amino acids. CDR3 protein: CASSYTQGTQPQHF. For the CDR3, the DNA is TGTGCCAGCAGTTACACACAGGGGACTCAGCCCCAGCATTTT.

The chain uses TRBV5-1 and TRBJ1-4; D may be TRBD1 (6 bases). The CDR3 extends over 14 amino acids. The V gene's germline CDR1 is SGHRS and CDR2 YFSETQ. Trimming pared 4 bases from V and 8 bases from J, leaving 15 bases between. CDR3 DNA sequence: TGCGCCAGCAGCGTCGCCGGGACAAGAGAAAAACTGTTTTTT. This encodes CASSVAGTREKLFF.

The chain links TRBV6-5 to TRBJ2-7; D may be TRBD2 (6 bases). The CDR3 covers 14 residues. Germline V gene lookup returns CDR1 MNHEY and CDR2 SVGAGI. Trimming shortened V by 5 bases and J by 6 bases, and 17 bases separated the two germline ends. CDR3 coding DNA: TGTGCCAGCAGTCCTAGACTAGGACGGAGCGAGCAGTACTTC. It is translated as CASSPRLGRSEQYF.

DNA for the CDR3: TGTGCCAGCAGCTTCCGACTAGCGGGGGGAACAGATACGCAGTATTTT. It yields the protein CASSFRLAGGTDTQYF. The J gene is TRBJ2-3, the V gene TRBV7-9; 13 bases align to TRBD2. CDR3 size: 16 residues. Trimming took 3 bases from V and 3 from J; bases not matched to a gene: 3. CDR1 and CDR2 (germline): SEHNR, FQNEAQ (reference sequence).

The rearrangement joins TRBV2 to TRBJ2-2, with D tentatively TRBD2 (5 bases). This CDR3 is built from 14 residues. V was pared by 7 bases and J by 4 bases, with 13 bases between. The V gene's germline CDR1 is SNHLY and CDR2 FYNNEI. CDR3 loop: CASISGGGTGELFF. CDR3 bases: TGTGCCAGCATAAGCGGAGGCGGCACCGGGGAGCTGTTTTTT.

This clone is medium-sized (0.01 to 0.1%) within its sample. This chain joins TRBV6-5 and TRBJ1-6; D is possibly TRBD1 (6 bases). Germline CDR1 reads MNHEY; CDR2 reads SVGAGI. The CDR3 is made up of 15 amino acids. Between the trimmed V and J ends, which lost 1 base and 5 bases, there was a span of 9 bases. The CDR3 reads CASSYFAGDNSPLHF. The CDR3 DNA follows: TGTGCCAGCAGTTACTTCGCAGGGGATAATTCACCCCTCCACTTT.

The J gene is TRBJ1-4, the V gene TRBV19; D gene unclear. Germline V CDR1 and CDR2: LNHDA, SQIVND (reference sequence). V was trimmed by 9 bases and J by 8 bases, leaving 16 bases between them. The CDR3 extends over 13 amino acids. The DNA for the CDR3 is TGTGCCAGCGGACCCGAAGCGGGCGAAAAACTGTTTTTT. It yields the protein CASGPEAGEKLFF.

The chain carries TRBV28 and TRBJ2-3; no reliable D call. Trimming stripped 4 bases from V and 4 bases from J, with 21 bases between. CDR3 size: 17 residues. Germline CDR1 is MDHEN and CDR2 is SYDVKM. The CDR3 DNA reads as TGTGCCAGCAGTTATCCCCTGGGCAGTGGATCCCCAGATACGCAGTATTTT. As protein: CASSYPLGSGSPDTQYF.

This chain connects TRBV2 to TRBJ2-7; TRBD2 aligns across 8 bases. From germline, CDR1 is SNHLY and CDR2 FYNNEI. V dropped 7 bases and J dropped 4; count of bases not matched to a gene: 6. The CDR3 extends over 13 amino acids. The CDR3 here is CASMAGGWYEQYF. The CDR3 nucleotides read TGTGCCAGCATGGCGGGAGGCTGGTACGAGCAGTACTTC.